Detailed here is one T cell receptor beta chain. The data derive from a study of T cell changes during pregnancy in multiple sclerosis. The data were produced by immunoSEQ multiplex PCR, yet TCRdb's version contains in-frame clones alone and is incomplete. Of roughly 58,000 clones in the sample, more than 75% were seen once. The origin of this receptor is a female donor with multiple sclerosis, enrolled in a pregnancy study. Source: CD8+ T cells from peripheral blood mononuclear cells, taken before pregnancy.

Here the CDR3 reads CASSLFSGGTEAFF. The CDR3, as DNA: TGTGCCAGCAGTCTTTTTTCGGGGGGCACTGAAGCTTTCTTT. This chain joins TRBV6-5 and TRBJ1-1; tentative D call: TRBD1 (5 bases). The CDR3 has 14 amino acids. Trimming took off 5 bases at V and 4 bases at J, with 14 bases between the two ends. Germline lookup yields CDR1 MNHEY and CDR2 SVGAGI.